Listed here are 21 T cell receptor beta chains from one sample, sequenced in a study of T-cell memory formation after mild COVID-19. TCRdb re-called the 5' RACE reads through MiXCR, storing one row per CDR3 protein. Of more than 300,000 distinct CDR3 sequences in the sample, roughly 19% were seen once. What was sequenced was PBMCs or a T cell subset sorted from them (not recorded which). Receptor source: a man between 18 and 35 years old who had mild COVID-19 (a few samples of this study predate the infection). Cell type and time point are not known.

The CDR3 nucleotides read TGTGCCAGCAGCCTGGGACAGGGGGCCCACGAGCAGTACTTC. Translating gives CASSLGQGAHEQYF. This chain uses TRBV5-5 with TRBJ2-7; 12 bases agree with TRBD1. In germline, CDR1 is SGHKS, CDR2 YYEKEE (reference sequence). V was pared by 4 bases and J by 5 bases, with 4 bases of the junction left unmatched. The CDR3 has 14 residues.

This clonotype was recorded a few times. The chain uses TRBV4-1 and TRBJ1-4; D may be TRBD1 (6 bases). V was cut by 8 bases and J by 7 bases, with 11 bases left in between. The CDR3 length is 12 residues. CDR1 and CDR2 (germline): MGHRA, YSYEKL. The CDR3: CASGGQFEKLFF. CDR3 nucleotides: TGCGCCAGCGGAGGACAGTTTGAAAAACTGTTTTTT.

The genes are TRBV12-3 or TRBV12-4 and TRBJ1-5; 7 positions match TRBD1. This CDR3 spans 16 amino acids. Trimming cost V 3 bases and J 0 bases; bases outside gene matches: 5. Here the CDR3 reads CASSLGTEYSNQPQHF. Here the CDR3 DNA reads TGTGCCAGCAGTTTGGGGACAGAGTATAGCAATCAGCCCCAGCATTTT.

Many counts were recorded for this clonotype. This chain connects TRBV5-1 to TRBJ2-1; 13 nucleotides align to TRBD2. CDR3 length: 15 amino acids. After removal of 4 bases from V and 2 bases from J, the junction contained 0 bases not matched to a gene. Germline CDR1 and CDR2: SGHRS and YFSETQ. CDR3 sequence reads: CASSGTSGAYNEQFF. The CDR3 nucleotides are TGCGCCAGCAGCGGGACTAGCGGGGCCTACAATGAGCAGTTCTTC.

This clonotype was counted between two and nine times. The CDR3 region has the DNA TGTGCCAGCTCACCAACTAGAGGGGATGAAAAACTGTTTTTT. Amino acid sequence: CASSPTRGDEKLFF. The chain employs TRBV18 and TRBJ1-4, with D possibly being TRBD1 (5 bases). Germline V gene sequence: CDR1 KGHSH, CDR2 LQKENI. The CDR3 contains 14 residues. V was trimmed by 2 bases and J by 6 bases, leaving 10 bases between them.

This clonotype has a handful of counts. CDR3 bases: TGTGCCAGCAGTTCTCCGATGAGGAGGCATGGCTACACCTTC. Protein sequence: CASSSPMRRHGYTF. The chain combines TRBV27 with TRBJ1-2, with D uncertain. In germline, CDR1 is MNHEY, CDR2 SMNVEV (reference sequence). Trimming cost V 4 bases and J 6 bases, with 15 bases left between them. This CDR3 is 14 amino acids long.

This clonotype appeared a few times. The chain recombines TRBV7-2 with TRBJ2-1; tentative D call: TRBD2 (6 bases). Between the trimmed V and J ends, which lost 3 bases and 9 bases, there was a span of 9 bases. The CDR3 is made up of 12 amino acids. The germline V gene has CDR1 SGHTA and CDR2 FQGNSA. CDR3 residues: CASSLGGLEQFF. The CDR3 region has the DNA TGTGCCAGCAGCTTGGGGGGACTTGAGCAGTTCTTC.

CDR3 bases: TGTGCCAGCAGCCAATCGCATGGTGAGCAGTTCTTC. Its translation: CASSQSHGEQFF. The rearrangement links TRBV16 to TRBJ2-1; D unclear. The ends were cut back, 0 bases at V and 9 bases at J, with 6 bases in the middle. CDR1 KGHSY and CDR2 FQNENV come from the germline V gene. The CDR3 runs to 12 residues.

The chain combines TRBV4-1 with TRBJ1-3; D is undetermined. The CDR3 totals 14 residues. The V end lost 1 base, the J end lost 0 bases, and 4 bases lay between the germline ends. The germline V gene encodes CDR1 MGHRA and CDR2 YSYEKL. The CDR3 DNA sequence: TGCGCCAGCAGCCAAGGCCACTCTGGAAACACCATATATTTT. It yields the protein CASSQGHSGNTIYF.

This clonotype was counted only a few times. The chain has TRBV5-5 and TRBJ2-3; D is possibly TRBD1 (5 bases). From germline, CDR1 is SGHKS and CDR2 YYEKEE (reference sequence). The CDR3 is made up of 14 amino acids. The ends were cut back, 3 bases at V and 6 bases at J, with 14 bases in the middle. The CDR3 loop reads CASSSDTSGDTQYF. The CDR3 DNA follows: TGTGCCAGCAGCTCGGACACTTCTGGGGATACGCAGTATTTT. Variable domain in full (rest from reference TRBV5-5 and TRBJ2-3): DAGVTQSPTHLIKTRGQQVTLRCSPISGHKSVSWYQQVLGQGPQFIFQYYEKEERGRGNFPDRFSARQFPNYSSELNVNALLLGDSALYLCASSSDTSGDTQYFGPGTRLTVL.

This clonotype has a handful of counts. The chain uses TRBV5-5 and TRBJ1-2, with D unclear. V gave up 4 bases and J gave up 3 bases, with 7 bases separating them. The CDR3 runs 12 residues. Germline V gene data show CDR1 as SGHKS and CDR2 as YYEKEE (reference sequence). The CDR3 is CASSKVDYGYTF. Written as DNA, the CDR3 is TGTGCCAGCAGCAAGGTGGACTATGGCTACACCTTC.

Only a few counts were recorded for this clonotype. The CDR3 sequence is CASSPTWTVNEQFF. CDR3 nucleotide sequence: TGTGCCAGCAGTCCAACTTGGACAGTCAATGAGCAGTTCTTC. The chain uses TRBV2 and TRBJ2-1; D may be TRBD1 (6 bases). V was trimmed by 5 bases and J by 6 bases, leaving 14 bases between them. This CDR3 is 14 amino acids long. The germline CDR1 and CDR2 sequences are SNHLY and FYNNEI.

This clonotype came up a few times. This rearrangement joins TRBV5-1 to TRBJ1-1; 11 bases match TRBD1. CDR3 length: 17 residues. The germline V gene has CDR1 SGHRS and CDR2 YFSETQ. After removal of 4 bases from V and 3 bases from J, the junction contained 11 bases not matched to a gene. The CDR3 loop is CASSPPGQGAIYTEAFF. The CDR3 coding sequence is TGCGCCAGCAGCCCTCCCGGACAGGGGGCAATTTACACTGAAGCTTTCTTT.

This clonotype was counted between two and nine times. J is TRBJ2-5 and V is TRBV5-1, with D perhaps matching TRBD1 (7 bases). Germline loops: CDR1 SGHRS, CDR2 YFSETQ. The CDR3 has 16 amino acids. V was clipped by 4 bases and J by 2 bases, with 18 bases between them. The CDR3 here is CASSKQGRSGQETQYF. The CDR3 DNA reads TGCGCCAGCAGCAAACAGGGGCGGAGCGGGCAAGAGACCCAGTACTTC.

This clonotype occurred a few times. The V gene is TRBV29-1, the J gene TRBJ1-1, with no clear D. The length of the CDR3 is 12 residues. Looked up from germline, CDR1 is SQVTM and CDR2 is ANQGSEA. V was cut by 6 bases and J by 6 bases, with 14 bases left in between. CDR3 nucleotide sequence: TGCAGCGTAGGTCGTAACGGCGCTGAAGCTTTCTTT. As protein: CSVGRNGAEAFF.

CDR3 DNA sequence: TGCGCCAGCAGCACGTCTCGGGGCTACGAGCAGTACTTC. Its translation: CASSTSRGYEQYF. This sequence joins TRBV5-1 and TRBJ2-7, with D possibly TRBD2 on 5 matching bases. Germline loops: CDR1 SGHRS, CDR2 YFSETQ. With 4 bases removed from V and 3 bases from J, the gap between germline ends came to 11 bases. There are 13 residues in the CDR3. The entire variable domain, with the rest obtained from reference TRBV5-1 and TRBJ2-7, is as follows: KAGVTQTPRYLIKTRGQQVTLSCSPISGHRSVSWYQQTPGQGLQFLFEYFSETQRNKGNFPGRFSGRQFSNSRSEMNVSTLELGDSALYLCASSTSRGYEQYFGPGTRLTVT.

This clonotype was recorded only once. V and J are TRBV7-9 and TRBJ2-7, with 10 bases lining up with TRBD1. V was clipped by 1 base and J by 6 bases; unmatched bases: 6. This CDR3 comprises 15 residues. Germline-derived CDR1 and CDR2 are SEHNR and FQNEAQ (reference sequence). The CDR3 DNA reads TGTGCCAGCAGCTTAGGGGGACAGGGGTCCGGCGAGCAGTACTTC. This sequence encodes CASSLGGQGSGEQYF.

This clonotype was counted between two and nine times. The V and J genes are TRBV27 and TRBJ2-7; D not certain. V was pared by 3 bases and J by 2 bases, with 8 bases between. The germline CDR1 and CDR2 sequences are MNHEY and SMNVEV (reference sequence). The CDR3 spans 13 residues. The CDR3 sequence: CASSFTATYEQYF. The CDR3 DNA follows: TGTGCCAGCAGTTTCACGGCTACCTACGAGCAGTACTTC.

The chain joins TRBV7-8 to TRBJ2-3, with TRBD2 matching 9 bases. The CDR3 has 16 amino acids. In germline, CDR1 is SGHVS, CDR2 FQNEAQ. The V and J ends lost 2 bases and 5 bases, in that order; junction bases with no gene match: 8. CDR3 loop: CASSLYSRGGRDTQYF. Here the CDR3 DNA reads TGTGCCAGCAGCTTATACTCGCGGGGGGGCAGAGATACGCAGTATTTT.

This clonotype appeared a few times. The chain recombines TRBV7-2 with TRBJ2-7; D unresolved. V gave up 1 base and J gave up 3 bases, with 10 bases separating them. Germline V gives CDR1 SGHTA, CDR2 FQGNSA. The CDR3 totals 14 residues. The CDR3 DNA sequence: TGTGCCAGCAGCTTAGGTTCTCTGGGCTACGAGCAGTACTTC. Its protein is CASSLGSLGYEQYF. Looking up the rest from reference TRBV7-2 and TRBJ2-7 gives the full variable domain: GAGVSQSPSNKVTEKGKDVELRCDPISGHTALYWYRQSLGQGLEFLIYFQGNSAPDKSGLPSDRFSAERTGGSVSTLTIQRTQQEDSAVYLCASSLGSLGYEQYFGPGTRLTVT.

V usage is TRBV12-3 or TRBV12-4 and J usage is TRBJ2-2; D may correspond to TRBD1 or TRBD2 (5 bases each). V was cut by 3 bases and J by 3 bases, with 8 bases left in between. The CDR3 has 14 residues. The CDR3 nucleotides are TGTGCCAGCAGTTTTATGGGGGACACCGGGGAGCTGTTTTTT. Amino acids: CASSFMGDTGELFF.